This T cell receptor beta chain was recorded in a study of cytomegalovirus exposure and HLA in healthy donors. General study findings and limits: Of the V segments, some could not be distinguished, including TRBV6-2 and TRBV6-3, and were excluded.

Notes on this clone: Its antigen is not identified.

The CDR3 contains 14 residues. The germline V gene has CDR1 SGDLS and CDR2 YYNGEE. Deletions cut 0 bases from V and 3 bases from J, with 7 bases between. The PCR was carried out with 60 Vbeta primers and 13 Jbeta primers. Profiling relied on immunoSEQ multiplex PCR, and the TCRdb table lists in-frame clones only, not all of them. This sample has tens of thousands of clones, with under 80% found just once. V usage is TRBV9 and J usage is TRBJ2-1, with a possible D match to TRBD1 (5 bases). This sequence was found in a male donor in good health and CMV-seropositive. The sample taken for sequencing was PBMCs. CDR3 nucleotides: TGTGCCAGCAGCGTAGAAGGGGACTACAATGAGCAGTTCTTC. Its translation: CASSVEGDYNEQFF. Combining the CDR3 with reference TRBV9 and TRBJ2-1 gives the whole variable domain DSGVTQTPKHLITATGQRVTLRCSPRSGDLSVYWYQQSLDQGLQFLIQYYNGEERAKGNILERFSAQQFPDLHSELNLSSLELGDSALYFCASSVEGDYNEQFFGPGTRLTVL.